The source of this T cell receptor (beta chain) is a study of shared clonotypes between healthy human individuals. V was clipped by 4 bases and J by 3 bases, with 13 bases between them. Germline values: CDR1 MNHNY, CDR2 SVGAGI (reference sequence). CDR3 size: 14 residues. In this sample, this clone turned up once. The antigen remains undetermined. The assay was immunoSEQ multiplex PCR, and TCRdb's table has in-frame clones only and misses some. Altogether roughly 660,000 clones are present, less than 95% being singletons, with the ten largest covering 30% to 40%. Broader study findings: The study found about 5% of naive CD4 clonotypes shared across a handful of donors.

Sequencing was performed on memory CD8+ T cells from PBMCs. Subset meaning: CD45RO+ cells pooled with CCR7-negative TemRA cells. The sequence was obtained from a man aged 18 to 29 in good health. Some clones in this sample may be carry-over from other donors' samples. The chain uses TRBV6-6 and TRBJ2-7, with D possibly being TRBD2 (5 bases). The CDR3 DNA follows: TGTGCCAGCAGTTCCCGACTAACCCACTACGAGCAGTACTTC. It specifies CASSSRLTHYEQYF.